The source of this T cell receptor beta chain is a study of blood T cell repertoires in COVID-19. The wider study: In each case, the material was cDNA or gDNA derived from T cells, B-cell-depleted T cells, or PBMCs.

As handled by the study authors: Quantification of nucleated cells was approximated via reference gene primer amplification. TCRdb's copy holds only in-frame clones and misses some; the assay was immunoSEQ multiplex PCR. That table supplies the V and J calls and clone size; D and trimming were determined from the DNA. The data contain about 230,000 clones, 83% of them singletons. The germline V and J ends were trimmed by 1 base and 1 base, with 14 bases remaining between them. Per the germline V gene, CDR1 is SEHNR and CDR2 is FQNEAQ (reference sequence). This CDR3 comprises 17 residues. V is TRBV7-9 and J is TRBJ2-1; weak D call: TRBD2 (6 bases). This TCR derives from a woman between 45 and 65 years old with acute or convalescent COVID-19. The sequencing sample was made of peripheral blood. CDR3 region: CASSLGVGGESYNEQFF. CDR3 sequence (DNA): TGTGCCAGCAGCTTAGGGGTCGGCGGGGAATCCTACAATGAGCAGTTCTTC.